This T cell receptor beta chain emerged from a study of blood T cell repertoires in COVID-19. Overall study context: The United States, Italy and Spain provided the acute and convalescent COVID-19 samples. PBMCs, B-cell-depleted T cells, or T cells were the source of the cDNA or gDNA that made up the material.

Per the authors' pipeline: Amplification of reference gene primers was used by the study to estimate nucleated cell counts. Assay used: immunoSEQ multiplex PCR; TCRdb lists only in-frame clones, some missing. The V and J calls and the clone size are those of that table, but D and trimming were determined from the DNA. There are 150,000 to 200,000 clones in the sample; roughly 80% occur only once, and 11% lies in the top ten. The sequencing sample was made of peripheral blood. The clonotype originates from a woman aged 40-49 years with COVID-19, enrolled during active disease.

CDR3 in DNA: TGTGCCAGCAAGTCAGGGGGCGGGCGCAATCAGCCCCAGCATTTT. The encoded protein is CASKSGGGRNQPQHF. The chain uses TRBV27 and TRBJ1-5, with TRBD1 identical over 8 bases. Germline CDR1 reads MNHEY; CDR2 reads SMNVEV (reference sequence). The CDR3 length is 15 residues. V was clipped by 7 bases and J by 2 bases; unmatched bases: 7.